What follows are 7 T cell receptor beta chains derived from one specimen sequenced in a study of post-analysis software for immune sequencing data. The study's findings and limits: Four to six TRBV segments were more frequent in patients than controls; TRBV5-6, TRBV5-1 and TRBV20-1 belonged to this group.

TCR beta cDNA libraries had unique molecular identifiers. Using its own MiXCR run on the PCR reads, TCRdb lists one record per CDR3 protein. The sample yields hundreds of thousands of distinct CDR3 sequences, 30% seen once. These receptors are not linked to any known antigen. The material sequenced was blood. These TCRs come from a girl aged 5-17 years with multiple sclerosis.

This chain connects TRBV29-1 to TRBJ1-1; a weak D match, TRBD1 (5 bases). V gave up 6 bases and J gave up 4 bases, with 12 bases separating them. Germline CDR1 reads SQVTM; CDR2 reads ANQGSEA. The CDR3 is 12 residues long. In DNA, the CDR3 is TGCAGCGTGGGACCGACTACCACTGAAGCTTTCTTT. Protein sequence: CSVGPTTTEAFF.

Only a few counts were recorded for this clonotype. The chain recombines TRBV21-1 with TRBJ2-1; TRBD2 is the table's D call and was not checked against the DNA. TRBV21-1 is a documented pseudogene. The CDR3 loop spans 17 amino acids. The chain's CDR3 is CASSKAVREGRDNEQFF. CDR3 bases: TGTGCCAGCAGCAAAGCGGTGCGGGAGGGTCGAGACAATGAGCAGTTCTTC.

This clonotype was recorded a few times. The J gene is TRBJ2-5, the V gene TRBV29-1; 10 nucleotides match TRBD1. Near its end, the DNA agrees better with TRBJ2-7, so the J call may be wrong. Germline lookup yields CDR1 SQVTM and CDR2 ANQGSEA. This CDR3 region has 14 residues. CDR3 DNA: TGCAGCGCAGCGGGCGGGACAGGGGATCACGAGCAGTACTTC. It yields the protein CSAAGGTGDHEQYF.

V gene TRBV14 combines with J gene TRBJ2-1; 12 nucleotides agree with TRBD2. Looked up from germline, CDR1 is SGHDN and CDR2 is FVKESK. CDR3 length: 17 residues. V gave up 4 bases and J gave up 7 bases; unmatched junction bases: 11. CDR3 coding DNA: TGTGCCAGCAGCCCCCGACTAGCGGGAGTGAGTGGTAATGAGCAGTTCTTC. Translation gives CASSPRLAGVSGNEQFF.

The genes are TRBV20-1 and TRBJ1-2; D not certain. The V gene's germline CDR1 is DFQATT and CDR2 SNEGSKA (reference sequence). Trimming stripped 1 base from V and 8 bases from J, with 8 bases between. The length of the CDR3 is 11 residues. This CDR3 is CSARGAQGYTF. As DNA, the CDR3 is TGCAGTGCTAGAGGGGCCCAAGGCTACACCTTC.

This clonotype has just a few counts. The chain combines TRBV5-1 with TRBJ2-7; TRBD2 is a possible D gene (5 bases). The CDR3 has 15 amino acids. Germline V gene lookup returns CDR1 SGHRS and CDR2 YFSETQ. V lost 7 bases to trimming and J lost 3 bases, with 20 bases between them. DNA for the CDR3: TGCGCCAGCGCGGTCTACTCCCGCGGAGGCTACGAGCAGTACTTC. Protein: CASAVYSRGGYEQYF.

This clonotype was detected once. The chain couples TRBV6-2 or TRBV6-3 to TRBJ1-1; D gene ambiguous. CDR1 is MNHEY and CDR2 is SVGEGT in the germline V gene. V was pared by 6 bases and J by 1 base, with 9 bases between. This CDR3 is built from 13 residues. CDR3 sequence reads: CASRPPSNTEAFF. CDR3 DNA: TGTGCCAGCAGGCCCCCATCGAACACTGAAGCTTTCTTT.